This entry lists 22 T cell receptor beta chains sequenced from one sample in a study of shared clonotypes between healthy human individuals (dated by TCRdb to about 2020). The receptor library was made with the immunoSEQ multiplex PCR assay. The table comes from immuneACCESS by way of TCRdb, which keeps in-frame sequences with V and J called. Part of the clones is missing from these tables; in studies checked, under half for an unresolved V gene and the rest for unknown reasons. Counted in this sample were 2 million to 2.5 million clones; 93% of them appeared once. The ten largest clones take up approximately 0.36% of the sample. The sequenced sample consisted of naive CD4+ T cells from PBMCs. The sample's cell subset or site label is to be understood as: CD45RA+ positively selected. Receptors were obtained from a man between 18 and 35 years old in good health. Some clones in this sample may be carry-over from other donors' samples.

The chain combines TRBV5-4 with TRBJ2-1; 10 bases match TRBD1. Germline V gene lookup returns CDR1 SGHNT and CDR2 YYREEE (reference sequence). This CDR3 is 14 amino acids long. Trimming at V came to 4 bases and at J to 7 bases, leaving 5 bases not matched to a gene. The CDR3 spells CASSDRDRGNEQFF. CDR3 sequence (DNA): TGTGCCAGCAGCGACCGGGACAGGGGAAATGAGCAGTTCTTC.

This sequence joins TRBV11-2 and TRBJ2-1; D is unresolved. The CDR3 has 15 residues. Germline V lookup: CDR1 SGHAT, CDR2 FQNNGV. With 10 bases removed from V and 6 bases from J, the gap between germline ends came to 22 bases. CDR3 bases: TGTGCCACCGGGCAACACACCGCATTAGCCAATGAGCAGTTCTTC. Protein: CATGQHTALANEQFF.

This clone has a single count. The chain employs TRBV28 and TRBJ2-7, with TRBD1 matching 8 bases. The junction had 8 bases not matched to a gene; V was cut back by 8 bases and J by 2 bases. This CDR3 is built from 14 residues. Per germline, CDR1 MDHEN and CDR2 SYDVKM. The CDR3 DNA follows: TGTGCCAGCTTCTCAGGGACAGGCCCCTACGAGCAGTACTTC. Translated, it gives CASFSGTGPYEQYF.

The chain has TRBV13 and TRBJ2-2; 7 nucleotides align to TRBD2. V was pared by 5 bases and J by 0 bases, with 15 bases of the junction left unmatched. Germline CDR1 and CDR2: PRHDT and FYEKMQ (reference sequence). The CDR3 consists of 19 residues. The CDR3 sequence: CASSRWRYIAGTNTGELFF. The CDR3 DNA reads TGTGCCAGCAGCCGGTGGCGATATATAGCGGGTACGAACACCGGGGAGCTGTTTTTT.

The rearrangement links TRBV5-4 to TRBJ2-4, with unresolved D. Per germline, CDR1 SGHNT and CDR2 YYREEE (reference sequence). Trimming stripped 0 bases from V and 1 base from J, with 11 bases between. CDR3 length: 16 amino acids. CDR3 coding DNA: TGTGCCAGCAGCTTGGACAGTGCCGGGGCCAAAAACATTCAGTACTTC. It encodes CASSLDSAGAKNIQYF.

This clone was detected once. The chain links TRBV19 to TRBJ2-1; D uncertain. Trimming took 3 bases from V and 8 from J, leaving 11 bases between them. Germline loops: CDR1 LNHDA, CDR2 SQIVND (reference sequence). This CDR3 has 13 residues. The CDR3 region is CASSISRWHEQFF. Written as DNA, the CDR3 is TGTGCCAGTAGTATTAGTCGGTGGCATGAGCAGTTCTTC.

The chain links TRBV11-2 to TRBJ2-7; TRBD2 agrees at 7 bases. V was clipped by 0 bases and J by 8 bases; unmatched bases: 10. CDR1 is SGHAT and CDR2 is FQNNGV in the germline V gene. The CDR3 runs to 15 residues. The CDR3 nucleotides read TGTGCCAGCAGCTTAGAGGCGGGAGTACGGGGGAAGCAGTACTTC. Translation: CASSLEAGVRGKQYF.

The V and J genes are TRBV7-3 and TRBJ2-1, with a weak D call TRBD2 (5 bases). This CDR3 is built from 15 residues. V shed 5 bases and J shed 4 bases, with 15 bases lying between them. The germline gives CDR1 SGHTA, CDR2 FQGTGA. Here the CDR3 DNA reads TGTGCCAGCAGCCTTACGAGGGATGAGTACAATGAGCAGTTCTTC. This encodes CASSLTRDEYNEQFF.

The gene calls are TRBV2 and TRBJ2-6; D not certain. The length of the CDR3 is 15 residues. Trimming left V 6 bases short and J 0 bases short, with 9 bases between. Looked up from germline, CDR1 is SNHLY and CDR2 is FYNNEI. This CDR3 reads CASSENNSGANVLTF. The CDR3 DNA is TGTGCCAGCAGCGAGAATAACTCTGGGGCCAACGTCCTGACTTTC.

A few counts support this clone. Different DNA sequences within this sample yield the same CDR3. The chain recombines TRBV30 with TRBJ1-5; D unresolved. The germline V and J ends were trimmed by 0 bases and 1 base, with 7 bases remaining between them. There are 14 residues in the CDR3. Germline V gene sequence: CDR1 GTSNPN, CDR2 SVGIG (reference sequence). In nucleotides, the CDR3 is TGTGCCTGGAGTGTTCTCAGCAGCAATCAGCCCCAGCATTTT. Amino acid sequence: CAWSVLSSNQPQHF.

The CDR3 coding sequence is TGTGCCAGCAGCCGACCCCCTGACAGGGAGCAGTACTTC. Amino acids: CASSRPPDREQYF. V gene TRBV7-9 combines with J gene TRBJ2-5; 7 nucleotides align to TRBD1. The CDR3 contains 13 residues. Germline-derived CDR1 and CDR2 are SEHNR and FQNEAQ (reference sequence). V shed 5 bases and J 11 bases; nucleotides not matched to a gene: 11.

The chain has TRBV30 and TRBJ1-4; the match to TRBD1 covers 7 bases. CDR1 and CDR2 (germline): GTSNPN, SVGIG (reference sequence). CDR3 length: 14 residues. The ends lost 4 bases at V and 4 bases at J; junction bases unmatched: 6. CDR3 DNA sequence: TGTGCCTGGACGCCGGGACAGCTTAATGAAAAACTGTTTTTT. This encodes CAWTPGQLNEKLFF. Filled out from reference TRBV30 and TRBJ1-4, the complete variable domain reads SQTIHQWPATLVQPVGSPLSLECTVEGTSNPNLYWYRQAAGRGLQLLFYSVGIGQISSEVPQNLSASRPQDRQFILSSKKLLLSDSGFYLCAWTPGQLNEKLFFGSGTQLSVL.

The chain couples TRBV18 to TRBJ2-6; 7 nucleotides agree with TRBD1. The CDR3 contains 17 residues. V was clipped by 3 bases and J by 0 bases; unmatched bases: 5. Per germline, CDR1 KGHSH and CDR2 LQKENI. The chain's CDR3 is CASSPQTGVSGANVLTF. The CDR3 coding sequence is TGTGCCAGCTCACCTCAAACAGGGGTCTCTGGGGCCAACGTCCTGACTTTC. The variable domain in full, completed from reference TRBV18 and TRBJ2-6, reads NAGVMQNPRHLVRRRGQEARLRCSPMKGHSHVYWYRQLPEEGLKFMVYLQKENIIDESGMPKERFSAEFPKEGPSILRIQQVVRGDSAAYFCASSPQTGVSGANVLTFGAGSRLTVL.

The gene calls are TRBV11-2 and TRBJ2-2; D gene unclear. There are 14 residues in the CDR3. Germline V gene lookup returns CDR1 SGHAT and CDR2 FQNNGV. V lost 1 base and J lost 7, with 10 bases in between. As DNA, the CDR3 is TGTGCCAGCAGCTTAGGAACACTATACGGGGAGCTGTTTTTT. It specifies CASSLGTLYGELFF. Using reference TRBV11-2 and TRBJ2-2 for the parts outside the CDR3, the full variable domain is EAGVAQSPRYKIIEKRQSVAFWCNPISGHATLYWYQQILGQGPKLLIQFQNNGVVDDSQLPKDRFSAERLKGVDSTLKIQPAKLEDSAVYLCASSLGTLYGELFFGEGSRLTVL.

This clone was counted a single time. The chain recombines TRBV9 with TRBJ2-1; no clear D. Germline V CDR1 and CDR2: SGDLS, YYNGEE. The ends were cut back, 3 bases at V and 7 bases at J, with 20 bases in the middle. The CDR3 contains 16 residues. The CDR3 nucleotides are TGTGCCAGCAGCGCCTCAGCTTTTCTTGCTTTTAATGAGCAGTTCTTC. Protein product: CASSASAFLAFNEQFF.

As regards this clone: This CDR3 is also generated by other DNA sequences in the sample. The chain carries TRBV18 and TRBJ2-7; D remains ambiguous. Germline V gene sequence: CDR1 KGHSH, CDR2 LQKENI. This CDR3 spans 12 amino acids. V shed 3 bases and J shed 0 bases, with 3 bases lying between them. The CDR3 DNA sequence: TGTGCCAGCTCACCGAGCTCCTACGAGCAGTACTTC. Its protein product is CASSPSSYEQYF.

This clone was observed a single time. This sample also contains other DNA sequences that code for the same CDR3. V usage is TRBV28 and J usage is TRBJ1-4; D unresolved. V shed 2 bases and J shed 3 bases, with 7 bases lying between them. Per germline, CDR1 MDHEN and CDR2 SYDVKM. The CDR3 spans 14 residues. The CDR3 region is CASSLGGSNEKLFF. The CDR3 coding sequence is TGTGCCAGCAGTTTAGGAGGGTCTAATGAAAAACTGTTTTTT.

The J gene is TRBJ1-4, the V gene TRBV28; D ambiguous. Per the germline V gene, CDR1 is MDHEN and CDR2 is SYDVKM. V was trimmed by 8 bases and J by 11 bases, leaving 9 bases between them. The CDR3 totals 10 residues. CDR3 bases: TGTGCCAGCGGAGGTGCGAAACTGTTTTTT. It is translated as CASGGAKLFF.

In its sample, this clone was seen a few times. The chain combines TRBV7-3 with TRBJ1-2; TRBD1 matches 7 bases. The CDR3 runs to 14 residues. Germline-derived CDR1 and CDR2 are SGHTA and FQGTGA. V gave up 5 bases and J gave up 10 bases; unmatched junction bases: 13. The CDR3, as DNA: TGTGCCAGCAGCCCCTACCATCAGGGGGGGACCTACACCTTC. Encoded protein: CASSPYHQGGTYTF.

This clone has more than one count but fewer than ten. The J gene is TRBJ2-7, the V gene TRBV30; D remains unclear. V lost 0 bases and J lost 5, with 5 bases in between. In germline, CDR1 is GTSNPN, CDR2 SVGIG (reference sequence). The CDR3 runs to 11 residues. The DNA for the CDR3 is TGTGCCTGGAGTGTAAGGGACGAGCAGTACTTC. Encoded protein: CAWSVRDEQYF.

The rearrangement links TRBV7-6 to TRBJ2-2; no clear D. The V and J ends lost 0 bases and 6 bases respectively, with 5 bases between them. The V gene's germline CDR1 is SGHVS and CDR2 FNYEAQ. This CDR3 has 13 amino acids. CDR3 sequence: CASSLAPPGELFF. In DNA, the CDR3 is TGTGCCAGCAGCTTAGCGCCCCCCGGGGAGCTGTTTTTT.

This rearrangement joins TRBV5-8 to TRBJ1-1, with a tentative D call TRBD1 (5 bases). V lost 7 bases, J lost 3 bases, and 13 bases lay in between. Per germline, CDR1 SGHTS and CDR2 YDEGEE. The CDR3 loop spans 13 amino acids. DNA of the CDR3: TGTGCCAGCGCCCGGGGGGAGGACACTGAAGCTTTCTTT. Protein: CASARGEDTEAFF.